The 2 T cell receptor beta chains below come from one sample, sequenced in a study of cytomegalovirus exposure and HLA in healthy donors. The PCR was carried out with 60 Vbeta primers and 13 Jbeta primers. Profiled with immunoSEQ multiplex PCR; TCRdb holds only in-frame clones, not every one. Among about 140,000 clones listed, about 80% were seen once. The specimen was PBMCs. Receptors were obtained from a male donor in good health and CMV-seropositive.

The chain uses TRBV9 and TRBJ1-3; D remains unclear. The CDR3 runs 11 residues. Per germline, CDR1 SGDLS and CDR2 YYNGEE. Trimming took 4 bases from V and 4 from J, leaving 3 bases between them. DNA for the CDR3: TGTGCCAGCAGCCAAGGAAACACCATATATTTT. Protein: CASSQGNTIYF.

J is TRBJ1-6 and V is TRBV7-6; the match to TRBD1 covers 7 bases. V dropped 5 bases and J dropped 3; count of bases not matched to a gene: 7. Germline-derived CDR1 and CDR2 are SGHVS and FNYEAQ. The CDR3 length is 16 residues. The CDR3 is CASSPRQGFYNSPLHF. For the CDR3, the DNA is TGTGCCAGCAGCCCCCGACAGGGCTTCTATAATTCACCCCTCCACTTT.